This T cell receptor beta chain was captured by sequencing in a study of cytomegalovirus exposure and HLA in healthy donors. CDR1 is SGHRS, CDR2 YFSETQ, per germline. The V and J ends lost 5 bases and 3 bases, in that order; junction bases with no gene match: 11. The CDR3 contains 18 residues. Primers for the PCR totalled 60 Vbeta and 13 Jbeta. Here immunoSEQ multiplex PCR was the method, and the copy in TCRdb shows in-frame clones only, minus some. The sample contains a few hundred thousand clones, 60% to 80% of which appear only once. Notes on the study in general: Accurate prediction of HLA-A and HLA-B alleles (for most subjects) was reportedly achieved from TCR beta sequences. The Asian-associated ancestry cluster reportedly had fewer N-insertions than the 666-donor mean in a later analysis. Many donors carried some public TCRs, although rarity characterized most TCR sequences.

A word on this clone: Its antigen remains unknown.

The chain joins TRBV5-1 to TRBJ2-3; 14 bases agree with TRBD2. The sequenced material came from PBMCs. The TCR sequence derives from a man in his late teens or twenties in good health and CMV-seronegative. The CDR3 bases are TGCGCCAGCAGATACCGACTAGCGGGAGGGTCGGTGACAGATACGCAGTATTTT. Translated, it gives CASRYRLAGGSVTDTQYF.